This T cell receptor (beta chain) stems from a study of T cells in Graves' hyperthyroidism and ophthalmopathy. RNA transcripts yielded amplified TCR beta CDR3 regions. A set of HTBI primers served as the primers for a first-round RT-PCR of the TCR CDR3. MiXCR was run by TCRdb on the multiplex PCR reads, yielding one entry per CDR3 protein. The sample comprises fewer than 450,000 distinct CDR3 sequences, roughly 15% of which are singletons, and 30% to 40% rests with the top ten. Exclusions: uncontrolled infection, other autoimmune disease, pregnancy, lactation. This clonotype was counted ten times or more. Germline values: CDR1 MDHEN, CDR2 SYDVKM. The CDR3 consists of 16 residues. V was cut by 4 bases and J by 0 bases, with 12 bases left in between.

The chain has TRBV28 and TRBJ1-4; D gene ambiguous. Sequenced sample: blood. The TCR was taken from a woman in her 30s with Graves' hyperthyroidism that later progressed to Graves' ophthalmopathy. The CDR3 DNA reads as TGTGCCAGCAGTTCCCTTCCACAAACAACTAATGAAAAACTGTTTTTT. Its translation: CASSSLPQTTNEKLFF.